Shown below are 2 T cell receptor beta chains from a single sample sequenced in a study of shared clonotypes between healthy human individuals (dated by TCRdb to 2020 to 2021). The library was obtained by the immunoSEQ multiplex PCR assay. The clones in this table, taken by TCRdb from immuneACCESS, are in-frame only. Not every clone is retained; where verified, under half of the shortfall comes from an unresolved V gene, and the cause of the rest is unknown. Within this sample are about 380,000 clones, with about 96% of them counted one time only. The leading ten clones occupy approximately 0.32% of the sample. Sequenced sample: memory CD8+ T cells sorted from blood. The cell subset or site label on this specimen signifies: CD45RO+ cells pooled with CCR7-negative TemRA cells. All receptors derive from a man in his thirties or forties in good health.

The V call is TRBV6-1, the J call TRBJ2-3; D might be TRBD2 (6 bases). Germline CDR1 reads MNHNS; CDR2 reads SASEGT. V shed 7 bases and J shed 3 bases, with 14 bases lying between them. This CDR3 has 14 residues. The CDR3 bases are TGTGCCAGCACGGACGGGGGTGGTACAGATACGCAGTATTTT. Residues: CASTDGGGTDTQYF.

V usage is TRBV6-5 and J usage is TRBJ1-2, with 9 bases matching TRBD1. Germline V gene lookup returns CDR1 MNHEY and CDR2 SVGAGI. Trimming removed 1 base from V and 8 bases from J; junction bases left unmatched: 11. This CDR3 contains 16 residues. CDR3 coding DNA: TGTGCCAGCAGTTACTTCCTAACCAGGGACAGGGAGGGCTACACCTTC. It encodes CASSYFLTRDREGYTF.